This T cell receptor (beta chain) appears in the sequencing data of a study of technical replicates of blood from a handful of donors. Assay: immunoSEQ multiplex PCR; the TCRdb copy retains only in-frame clones and omits some. Counted here are 65,000 to 80,000 clones, 90% to 95% occurring once; the ten biggest clones make up about 0.36%. V lost 3 bases and J lost 4, with 15 bases in between. Germline V gene lookup returns CDR1 SGHTA and CDR2 FQGTGA. This CDR3 has 16 residues. The sample consisted of T cells isolated from PBMCs. The V call is TRBV7-3, the J call TRBJ2-2; a weak D match, TRBD2 (6 bases). This receptor was taken from a human donor in good health. CDR3 residues: CASSFGLGGTTGELFF. The CDR3 DNA sequence: TGTGCCAGCAGCTTCGGCTTAGGAGGGACCACCGGGGAGCTGTTTTTT.